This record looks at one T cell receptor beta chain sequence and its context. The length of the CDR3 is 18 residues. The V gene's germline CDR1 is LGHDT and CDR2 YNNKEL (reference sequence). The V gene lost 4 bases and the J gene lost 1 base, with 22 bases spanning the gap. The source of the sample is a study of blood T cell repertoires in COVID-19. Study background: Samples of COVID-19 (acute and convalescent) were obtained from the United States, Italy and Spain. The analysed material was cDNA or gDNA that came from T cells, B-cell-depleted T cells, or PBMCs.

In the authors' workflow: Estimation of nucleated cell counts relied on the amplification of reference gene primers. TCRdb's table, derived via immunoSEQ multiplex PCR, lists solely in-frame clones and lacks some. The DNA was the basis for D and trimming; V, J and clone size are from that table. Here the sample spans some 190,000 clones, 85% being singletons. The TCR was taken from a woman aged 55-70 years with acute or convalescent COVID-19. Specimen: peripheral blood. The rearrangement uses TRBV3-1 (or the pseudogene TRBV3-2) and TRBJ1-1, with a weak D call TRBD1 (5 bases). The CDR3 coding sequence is TGTGCCAGCAGCCCCTTGGGTCTCGGGGGACGGGGGAACACTGAAGCTTTCTTT. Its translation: CASSPLGLGGRGNTEAFF.